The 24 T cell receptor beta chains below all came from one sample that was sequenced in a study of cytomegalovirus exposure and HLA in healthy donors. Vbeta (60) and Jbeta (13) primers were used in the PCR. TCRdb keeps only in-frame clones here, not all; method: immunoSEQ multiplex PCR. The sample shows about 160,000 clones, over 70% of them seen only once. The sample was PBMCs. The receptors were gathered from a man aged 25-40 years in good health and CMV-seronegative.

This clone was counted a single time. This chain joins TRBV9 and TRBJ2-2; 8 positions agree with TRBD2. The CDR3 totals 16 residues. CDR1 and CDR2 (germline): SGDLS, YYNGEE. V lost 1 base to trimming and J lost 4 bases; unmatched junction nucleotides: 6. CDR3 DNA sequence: TGTGCCAGCAGCGTAAAGCGGGAGCTTAGCACCGGGGAGCTGTTTTTT. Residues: CASSVKRELSTGELFF. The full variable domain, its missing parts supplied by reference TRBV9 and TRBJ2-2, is DSGVTQTPKHLITATGQRVTLRCSPRSGDLSVYWYQQSLDQGLQFLIQYYNGEERAKGNILERFSAQQFPDLHSELNLSSLELGDSALYFCASSVKRELSTGELFFGEGSRLTVL.

This CDR3 reads CASRPGLAGVSEQFF. CDR3 nucleotide sequence: TGTGCCAGCAGACCGGGACTAGCGGGAGTTTCGGAGCAGTTCTTC. The chain joins TRBV28 to TRBJ2-1; TRBD2 matches at 14 bases. This CDR3 has 15 residues. V trimming: 6 bases; J trimming: 10 bases; junction bases outside the gene matches: 8. Per the germline V gene, CDR1 is MDHEN and CDR2 is SYDVKM.

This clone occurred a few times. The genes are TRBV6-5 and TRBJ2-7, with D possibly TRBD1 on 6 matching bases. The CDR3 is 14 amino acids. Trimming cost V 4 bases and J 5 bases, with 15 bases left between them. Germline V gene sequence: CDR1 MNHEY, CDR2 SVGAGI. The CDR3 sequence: CASSSPGQLNEQYF. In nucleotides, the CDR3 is TGTGCCAGCAGTTCCCCGGGACAACTAAACGAGCAGTACTTC.

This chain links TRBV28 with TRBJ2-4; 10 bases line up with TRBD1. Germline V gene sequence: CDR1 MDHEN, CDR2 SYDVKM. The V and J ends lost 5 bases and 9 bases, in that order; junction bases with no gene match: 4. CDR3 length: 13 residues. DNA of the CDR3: TGTGCCAGCAGTCGACAGGGGGCGGGCATTCAGTACTTC. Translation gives CASSRQGAGIQYF.

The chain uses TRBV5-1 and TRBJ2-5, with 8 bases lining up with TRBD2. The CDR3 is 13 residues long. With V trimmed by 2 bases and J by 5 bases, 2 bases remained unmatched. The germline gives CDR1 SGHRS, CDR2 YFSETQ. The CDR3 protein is CASSLAGAETQYF. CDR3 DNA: TGCGCCAGCAGCTTAGCGGGAGCGGAGACCCAGTACTTC.

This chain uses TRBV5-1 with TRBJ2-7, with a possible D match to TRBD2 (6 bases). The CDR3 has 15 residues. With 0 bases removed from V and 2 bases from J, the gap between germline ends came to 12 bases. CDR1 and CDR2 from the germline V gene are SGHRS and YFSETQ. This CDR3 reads CASSLVGGDTYEQYF. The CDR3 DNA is TGCGCCAGCAGCTTGGTAGGCGGGGATACCTACGAGCAGTACTTC.

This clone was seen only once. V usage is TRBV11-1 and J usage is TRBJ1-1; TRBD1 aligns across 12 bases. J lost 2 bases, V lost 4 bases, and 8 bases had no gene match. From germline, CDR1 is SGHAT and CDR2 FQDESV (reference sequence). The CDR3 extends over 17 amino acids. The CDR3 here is CASSYSGTGGYNTEAFF. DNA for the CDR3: TGTGCCAGCAGCTATAGTGGGACAGGGGGCTACAACACTGAAGCTTTCTTT.

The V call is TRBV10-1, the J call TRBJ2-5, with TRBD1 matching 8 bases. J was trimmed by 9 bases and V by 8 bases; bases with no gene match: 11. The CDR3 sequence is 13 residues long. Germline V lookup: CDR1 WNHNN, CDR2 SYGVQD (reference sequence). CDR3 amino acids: CASSDRAPRAQYF. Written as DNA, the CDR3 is TGCGCCAGCTCGGACAGGGCCCCTAGGGCCCAGTACTTC.

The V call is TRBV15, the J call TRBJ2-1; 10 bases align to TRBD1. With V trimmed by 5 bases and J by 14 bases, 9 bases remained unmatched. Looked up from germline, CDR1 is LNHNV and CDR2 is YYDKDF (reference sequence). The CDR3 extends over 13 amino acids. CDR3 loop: CATSERDRGEEFF. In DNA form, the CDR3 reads TGTGCCACCAGCGAGCGGGACAGGGGAGAGGAGTTCTTC.

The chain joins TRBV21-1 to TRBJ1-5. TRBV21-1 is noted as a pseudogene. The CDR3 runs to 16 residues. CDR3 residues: CASSPGRGGRNQPQHF. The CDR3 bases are TGTGCCAGCAGCCCTGGCCGGGGAGGGAGGAATCAGCCCCAGCATTTT.

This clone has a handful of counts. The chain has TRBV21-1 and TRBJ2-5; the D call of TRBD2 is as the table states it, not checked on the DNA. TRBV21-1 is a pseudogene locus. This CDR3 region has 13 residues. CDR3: CASNKDSQETQYF. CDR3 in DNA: TGTGCCAGTAATAAGGACTCCCAAGAGACCCAGTACTTC.

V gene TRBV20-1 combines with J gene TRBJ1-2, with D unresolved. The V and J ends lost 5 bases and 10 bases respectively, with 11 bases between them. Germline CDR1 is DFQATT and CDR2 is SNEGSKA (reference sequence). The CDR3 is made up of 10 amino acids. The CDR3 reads CSAAIPFYTF. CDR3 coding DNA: TGCAGTGCTGCGATCCCATTCTACACCTTC.

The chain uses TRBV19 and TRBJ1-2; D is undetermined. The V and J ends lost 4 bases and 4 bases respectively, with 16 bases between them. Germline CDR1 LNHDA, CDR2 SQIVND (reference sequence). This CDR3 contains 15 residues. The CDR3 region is CASSTETGKLYGYTF. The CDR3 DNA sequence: TGTGCCAGTAGTACAGAGACGGGGAAACTCTATGGCTACACCTTC.

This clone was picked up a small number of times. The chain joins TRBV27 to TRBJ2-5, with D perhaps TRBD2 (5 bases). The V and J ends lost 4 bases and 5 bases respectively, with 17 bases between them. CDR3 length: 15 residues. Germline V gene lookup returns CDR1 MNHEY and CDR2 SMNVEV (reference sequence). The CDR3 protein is CASSSAGQAYETQYF. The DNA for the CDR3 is TGTGCCAGCAGTTCCGCGGGTCAGGCCTACGAGACCCAGTACTTC.

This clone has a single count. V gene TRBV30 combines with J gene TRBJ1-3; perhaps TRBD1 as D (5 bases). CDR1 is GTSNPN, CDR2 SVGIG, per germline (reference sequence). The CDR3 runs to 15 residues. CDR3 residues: CAAGFYGARGNTIYF. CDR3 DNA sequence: TGTGCGGCGGGGTTTTACGGGGCGCGAGGAAACACCATATATTTT.

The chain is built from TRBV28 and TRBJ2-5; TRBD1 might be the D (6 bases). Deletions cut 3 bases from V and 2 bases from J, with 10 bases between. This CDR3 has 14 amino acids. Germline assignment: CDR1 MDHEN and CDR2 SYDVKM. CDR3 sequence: CASSLTGGQETQYF. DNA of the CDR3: TGTGCCAGCAGTTTGACAGGTGGGCAAGAGACCCAGTACTTC.

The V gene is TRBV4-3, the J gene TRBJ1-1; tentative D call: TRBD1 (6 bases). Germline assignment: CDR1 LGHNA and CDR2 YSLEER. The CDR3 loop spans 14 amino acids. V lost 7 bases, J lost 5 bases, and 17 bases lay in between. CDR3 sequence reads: CASTRGGGRTEAFF. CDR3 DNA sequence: TGCGCCAGCACCCGAGGGGGAGGGAGGACTGAAGCTTTCTTT.

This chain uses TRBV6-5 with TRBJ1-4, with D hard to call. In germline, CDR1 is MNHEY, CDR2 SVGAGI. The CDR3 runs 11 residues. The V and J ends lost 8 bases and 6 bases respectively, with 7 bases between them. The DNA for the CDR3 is TGTGCCAGCCGCCGGGATGAAAAACTGTTTTTT. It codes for CASRRDEKLFF.

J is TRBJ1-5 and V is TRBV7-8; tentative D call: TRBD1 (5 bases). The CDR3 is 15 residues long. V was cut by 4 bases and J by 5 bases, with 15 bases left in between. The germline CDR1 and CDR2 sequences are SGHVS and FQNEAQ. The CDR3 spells CASSSVGGSHQPQHF. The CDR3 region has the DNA TGTGCCAGCAGCTCGGTGGGGGGGTCCCATCAGCCCCAGCATTTT.

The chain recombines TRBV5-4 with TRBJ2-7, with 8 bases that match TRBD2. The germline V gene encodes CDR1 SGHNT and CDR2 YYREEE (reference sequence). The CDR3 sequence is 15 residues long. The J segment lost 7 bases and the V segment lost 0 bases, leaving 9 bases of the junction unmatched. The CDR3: CASSLEAGDPQEQYF. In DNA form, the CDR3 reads TGTGCCAGCAGCTTGGAAGCGGGAGACCCCCAGGAGCAGTACTTC.

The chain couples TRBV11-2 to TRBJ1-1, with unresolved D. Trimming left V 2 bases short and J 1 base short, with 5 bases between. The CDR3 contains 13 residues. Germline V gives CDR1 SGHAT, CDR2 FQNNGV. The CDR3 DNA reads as TGTGCCAGCAGCTTAAGCCAGAACACTGAAGCTTTCTTT. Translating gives CASSLSQNTEAFF.

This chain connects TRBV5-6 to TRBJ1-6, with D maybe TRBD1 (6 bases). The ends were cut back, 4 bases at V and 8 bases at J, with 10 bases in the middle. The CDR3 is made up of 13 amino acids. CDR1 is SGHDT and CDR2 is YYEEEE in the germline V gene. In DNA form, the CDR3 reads TGTGCCAGCAGCCAGAGACAGGATTCACCCCTCCACTTT. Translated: CASSQRQDSPLHF.

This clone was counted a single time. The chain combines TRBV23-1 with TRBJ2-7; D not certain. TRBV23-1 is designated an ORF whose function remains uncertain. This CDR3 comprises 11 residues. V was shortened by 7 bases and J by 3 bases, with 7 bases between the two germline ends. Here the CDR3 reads CASTADYEQYF. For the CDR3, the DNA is TGCGCCAGCACCGCAGACTACGAGCAGTACTTC.

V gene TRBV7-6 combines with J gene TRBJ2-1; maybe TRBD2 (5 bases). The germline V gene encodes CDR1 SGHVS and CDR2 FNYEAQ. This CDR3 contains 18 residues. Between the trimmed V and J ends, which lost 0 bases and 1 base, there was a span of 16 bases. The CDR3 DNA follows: TGTGCCAGCAGCTTAGCGCCTCTGCGGACTGGGTCCTACAATGAGCAGTTCTTC. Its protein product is CASSLAPLRTGSYNEQFF.